The entry below gives a single TCR beta chain sequence along with its context. The antigen is not known. These data are taken from a study of Tregs in tolerant kidney transplant recipients. Unstimulated Tregs (CD4+CD25+CD127-) and CD4+CD25- non-Tregs were sorted from PBMCs. Here immunoSEQ multiplex PCR was the method, and the copy in TCRdb shows in-frame clones only, minus some. The sample shows about 240,000 clones, approximately 84% of them seen only once. Whole-study findings and limits: No direct test of biological reproducibility was done here. Validation in larger populations is needed because few patients were studied.

Germline V gene sequence: CDR1 GTSNPN, CDR2 SVGIG (reference sequence). V shed 3 bases, J shed 7 bases, and the junction held 8 bases outside the gene matches. This CDR3 has 13 residues. The sequencing input was CD4+ T cells from blood. The V call is TRBV30, the J call TRBJ1-2; 7 bases fit TRBD1. This clonotype was sampled from a human donor in good health. CDR3 amino acids: CAWSLGQAAGYTF. CDR3 bases: TGTGCCTGGAGCCTAGGACAGGCGGCTGGCTACACCTTC. Full variable domain (missing parts from reference TRBV30 and TRBJ1-2): SQTIHQWPATLVQPVGSPLSLECTVEGTSNPNLYWYRQAAGRGLQLLFYSVGIGQISSEVPQNLSASRPQDRQFILSSKKLLLSDSGFYLCAWSLGQAAGYTFGSGTRLTVV.